The 29 T cell receptor beta chains presented below share a single source sample, sequenced in a study of cytotoxic CD8 clonotypes in ibrutinib-treated CLL. Produced via immunoSEQ multiplex PCR; TCRdb's table is partial and in-frame only. The sample includes approximately 26,000 clones, 65% to 80% of them seen just once. The sequencing here drew on PBMCs, taken after 12 months of ibrutinib treatment. These receptors all come from a human donor with chronic lymphocytic leukemia.

The chain employs TRBV6-5 and TRBJ2-7, with TRBD2 matching over 12 bases. There are 15 residues in the CDR3. The germline V gene has CDR1 MNHEY and CDR2 SVGAGI. V trimming: 5 bases; J trimming: 2 bases; junction bases outside the gene matches: 4. The CDR3, as DNA: TGTGCCAGCAGTAAGCTAGCGGGGGGGACCTACGAGCAGTACTTC. Translating gives CASSKLAGGTYEQYF.

The V call is TRBV7-2, the J call TRBJ2-3; either TRBD1 or TRBD2 may supply D (7 bases each). The ends were cut back, 0 bases at V and 4 bases at J, with 11 bases in the middle. CDR3 size: 15 residues. Germline V gene lookup returns CDR1 SGHTA and CDR2 FQGNSA. CDR3 bases: TGTGCCAGCAGCTTAGCGGCAGGGGGGGCAGATACGCAGTATTTT. Protein sequence: CASSLAAGGADTQYF.

The table lists this clone with a few counts. This chain connects TRBV18 to TRBJ2-7, with D possibly TRBD2 on 6 matching bases. Trimming stripped 5 bases from V and 3 bases from J, with 11 bases between. Germline lookup yields CDR1 KGHSH and CDR2 LQKENI. The CDR3 runs to 13 residues. The CDR3 nucleotides read TGTGCCAGCTCAACCCGGGGGAGCTACGAGCAGTACTTC. Translated: CASSTRGSYEQYF.

The rearrangement joins TRBV28 to TRBJ2-5; possible D gene TRBD2, 5 bases. This CDR3 has 15 residues. V was shortened by 8 bases and J by 5 bases, with 21 bases between the two germline ends. Germline V lookup: CDR1 MDHEN, CDR2 SYDVKM. CDR3 loop: CASSPAAKREETQYF. The CDR3 bases are TGTGCCAGCTCCCCGGCGGCGAAAAGGGAGGAGACCCAGTACTTC.

The gene calls are TRBV18 and TRBJ2-3, with TRBD1 identical over 9 bases. There are 14 residues in the CDR3. The germline V gene encodes CDR1 KGHSH and CDR2 LQKENI. V lost 4 bases and J lost 6; bases outside the gene matches: 5. The CDR3: CASSRDREADTQYF. The CDR3 DNA reads as TGTGCCAGCTCACGGGACAGGGAGGCGGATACGCAGTATTTT.

The chain links TRBV9 to TRBJ2-1; TRBD2 matches at 7 bases. J gave up 5 bases and V 5 bases, and 7 bases lay outside the gene matches. This CDR3 is built from 14 residues. Germline CDR1 and CDR2: SGDLS and YYNGEE. CDR3 protein: CASSIAGDNNEQFF. The CDR3 DNA is TGTGCCAGCAGTATAGCGGGTGATAACAATGAGCAGTTCTTC.

The chain employs TRBV15 and TRBJ1-2; no clear D gene. Trimming took off 4 bases at V and 7 bases at J, with 19 bases between the two ends. CDR3 size: 15 residues. Germline V gene sequence: CDR1 LNHNV, CDR2 YYDKDF (reference sequence). The CDR3 protein is CATSTLLKRGGGYTF. CDR3 coding DNA: TGTGCCACCAGCACCCTATTAAAGAGAGGAGGTGGCTACACCTTC.

This chain connects TRBV6-6 to TRBJ2-7; TRBD1 aligns across 11 bases. Germline-derived CDR1 and CDR2 are MNHNY and SVGAGI (reference sequence). The CDR3 is made up of 14 amino acids. Trimming cost V 8 bases and J 3 bases; bases outside gene matches: 6. The CDR3 region is CASGKGTGGYEQYF. The CDR3 DNA reads TGTGCCAGCGGCAAAGGGACAGGGGGCTACGAGCAGTACTTC.

V usage is TRBV5-1 and J usage is TRBJ1-5, with no clear D. The length of the CDR3 is 14 residues. Trimming removed 1 base from V and 5 bases from J, with 10 bases in between. Germline V CDR1 and CDR2: SGHRS, YFSETQ. The CDR3 spells CASSLSSPDQPQHF. The CDR3 nucleotides are TGCGCCAGCAGCTTGTCGAGTCCGGATCAGCCCCAGCATTTT.

The chain carries TRBV15 and TRBJ1-1, with D possibly being TRBD1 (6 bases). Germline loops: CDR1 LNHNV, CDR2 YYDKDF (reference sequence). CDR3 size: 14 residues. V lost 5 bases to trimming and J lost 3 bases, with 13 bases between them. The chain's CDR3 is CATSGGGLDTEAFF. The CDR3, as DNA: TGTGCCACCAGCGGCGGGGGGCTGGACACTGAAGCTTTCTTT.

This clone was observed many times. The V gene is TRBV5-4, the J gene TRBJ2-4; D could derive from TRBD1 or TRBD2 (6 bases each). Germline CDR1 and CDR2: SGHNT and YYREEE (reference sequence). Deletions cut 0 bases from V and 0 bases from J, with 10 bases between. This CDR3 is built from 16 residues. In DNA, the CDR3 is TGTGCCAGCAGCTTGGGGGGGGCCCCAGCCAAAAACATTCAGTACTTC. Amino acids: CASSLGGAPAKNIQYF.

This clone was observed a few times. This sequence joins TRBV19 and TRBJ2-7; 10 bases fit TRBD1. CDR1 is LNHDA, CDR2 SQIVND, per germline (reference sequence). The V and J ends lost 7 bases and 3 bases, in that order; junction bases with no gene match: 6. The CDR3 consists of 14 residues. The CDR3 loop is CASTPTGGVYEQYF. The CDR3 DNA is TGTGCCAGTACCCCGACAGGGGGCGTCTACGAGCAGTACTTC.

The V call is TRBV6-5, the J call TRBJ1-3, with a possible D match to TRBD1 (5 bases). Trimming shortened V by 2 bases and J by 4 bases, and 15 bases separated the two germline ends. The germline CDR1 and CDR2 sequences are MNHEY and SVGAGI. The CDR3 sequence is 16 residues long. CDR3 sequence reads: CASSYRLGGNGNTIYF. DNA of the CDR3: TGTGCCAGCAGTTACCGACTCGGGGGTAACGGAAACACCATATATTTT.

CDR3 region: CASSVGGGYETQYF. The DNA of the CDR3 is TGTGCCAGCAGCGTAGGTGGGGGGTATGAGACCCAGTACTTC. The chain has TRBV9 and TRBJ2-5; possible D gene TRBD2, 6 bases. V lost 0 bases to trimming and J lost 5 bases, with 11 bases between them. The V gene's germline CDR1 is SGDLS and CDR2 YYNGEE. The CDR3 covers 14 residues.

Notes on this clone: A read error may account for a junction end that differs from germline. As DNA, the CDR3 is TGTGCTAGCAGCTTAGCGGGGGGAGCAGATACGCAGTATTTT. Translated: CASSLAGGADTQYF. This chain links TRBV7-7 with TRBJ2-3; 10 nucleotides line up with TRBD2. The CDR3 length is 14 residues. From germline, CDR1 is SSHAT and CDR2 FNYEAQ (reference sequence).

The V and J genes are TRBV7-6 and TRBJ2-5, with D perhaps assigned TRBD1 or TRBD2 (6 bases each). The V gene's germline CDR1 is SGHVS and CDR2 FNYEAQ. V was clipped by 3 bases and J by 1 base, with 12 bases between them. CDR3 size: 15 residues. The CDR3 DNA follows: TGTGCCAGCAGCTTGGGCCCGGGGGCCCAAGAGACCCAGTACTTC. Protein sequence: CASSLGPGAQETQYF. Complete variable domain (other parts from reference TRBV7-6 and TRBJ2-5): GAGVSQSPRYKVTKRGQDVALRCDPISGHVSLYWYRQALGQGPEFLTYFNYEAQQDKSGLPNDRFSAERPEGSISTLTIQRTEQRDSAMYRCASSLGPGAQETQYFGPGTRLLVL.

In the case of this clone: At the DNA level, this CDR3 is encoded by other sequences in the same sample as well. The chain joins TRBV5-6 to TRBJ1-3; unclear D gene. This CDR3 contains 14 residues. Germline assignment: CDR1 SGHDT and CDR2 YYEEEE. V lost 2 bases to trimming and J lost 2 bases, with 8 bases between them. CDR3 nucleotide sequence: TGTGCCAGCAGCTTTCGGGGAGCTGGAAACACCATATATTTT. It codes for CASSFRGAGNTIYF.

This chain uses TRBV7-6 with TRBJ1-1; D remains ambiguous. CDR1 and CDR2 (germline): SGHVS, FNYEAQ. The CDR3 is 14 residues long. Trimming removed 1 base from V and 0 bases from J, with 6 bases in between. DNA of the CDR3: TGTGCCAGCAGCTTAGGACCCATGAACACTGAAGCTTTCTTT. It codes for CASSLGPMNTEAFF.

The chain links TRBV30 to TRBJ2-2; 8 positions agree with TRBD1. The germline V gene encodes CDR1 GTSNPN and CDR2 SVGIG (reference sequence). The CDR3 contains 13 residues. J was trimmed by 6 bases and V by 5 bases; bases with no gene match: 5. CDR3 DNA: TGTGCCTGGGAGACAGGGGCCGCCGGGGAGCTGTTTTTT. It yields the protein CAWETGAAGELFF.

The rearrangement joins TRBV19 to TRBJ2-4; 8 nucleotides agree with TRBD1. Trimming cost V 4 bases and J 7 bases; bases outside gene matches: 3. The CDR3 sequence is 13 residues long. Germline-derived CDR1 and CDR2 are LNHDA and SQIVND (reference sequence). The CDR3 nucleotides are TGTGCCAGTAGTACCGGGACAGGCAACATTCAGTACTTC. The encoded protein is CASSTGTGNIQYF. Looking up the rest from reference TRBV19 and TRBJ2-4 gives the full variable domain: DGGITQSPKYLFRKEGQNVTLSCEQNLNHDAMYWYRQDPGQGLRLIYYSQIVNDFQKGDIAEGYSVSREKKESFPLTVTSAQKNPTAFYLCASSTGTGNIQYFGAGTRLSVL.

The V gene is TRBV9, the J gene TRBJ2-3; 7 nucleotides agree with TRBD2. Germline lookup yields CDR1 SGDLS and CDR2 YYNGEE. The CDR3 sequence is 18 residues long. J lost 6 bases, V lost 2 bases, and 18 bases had no gene match. For the CDR3, the DNA is TGTGCCAGCAGCGTGAGGGGAGGGCCTAGCGTCGGCAAGGATACGCAGTATTTT. It yields the protein CASSVRGGPSVGKDTQYF.

The chain joins TRBV5-6 to TRBJ2-7; D not resolved. V shed 0 bases and J shed 6 bases, with 10 bases lying between them. CDR1 is SGHDT and CDR2 is YYEEEE in the germline V gene. This CDR3 spans 13 amino acids. DNA for the CDR3: TGTGCCAGCAGCTTGGCAGTCACTCTCGAGCAGTACTTC. This translates into CASSLAVTLEQYF.

The chain is built from TRBV6-6 and TRBJ1-1; weak D call: TRBD1 (5 bases). From germline, CDR1 is MNHNY and CDR2 SVGAGI (reference sequence). The V end lost 0 bases, the J end lost 5 bases, and 10 bases lay between the germline ends. The CDR3 runs to 14 residues. CDR3 in amino acids: CASSYSGEGTEAFF. The CDR3 DNA is TGTGCCAGCAGTTACTCAGGGGAGGGTACTGAAGCTTTCTTT.

V is TRBV6-5 and J is TRBJ2-7; weak D call: TRBD2 (6 bases). Germline V lookup: CDR1 MNHEY, CDR2 SVGAGI. The CDR3 loop spans 14 amino acids. V lost 6 bases and J 2 bases, leaving 14 bases between the germline ends. Written as DNA, the CDR3 is TGTGCCAGCAGCGACAACCCGGGGGCCTACGAGCAGTACTTC. Protein product: CASSDNPGAYEQYF.

J is TRBJ1-4 and V is TRBV7-8, with 7 bases matching TRBD1. CDR1 is SGHVS and CDR2 is FQNEAQ in the germline V gene. CDR3 length: 14 residues. V lost 5 bases, J lost 4 bases, and 4 bases stayed unmatched. CDR3 residues: CASSLTGSNEKLFF. CDR3 in DNA: TGTGCCAGCAGCCTGACAGGGAGTAATGAAAAACTGTTTTTT.

This clone was picked up a small number of times. Other DNA sequences within the sample encode an identical CDR3. This sequence joins TRBV19 and TRBJ2-5, with D perhaps TRBD2 (6 bases). The CDR3 runs 15 residues. Deletions cut 0 bases from V and 2 bases from J, with 10 bases between. Germline lookup yields CDR1 LNHDA and CDR2 SQIVND (reference sequence). In nucleotides, the CDR3 is TGTGCCAGTAGTATAGATTCGCGGGGTCAAGAGACCCAGTACTTC. It encodes CASSIDSRGQETQYF.

V and J are TRBV6-5 and TRBJ2-7, with D maybe TRBD1 (5 bases). The length of the CDR3 is 13 residues. CDR1 is MNHEY, CDR2 SVGAGI, per germline. V dropped 2 bases and J dropped 2 bases, with 7 bases sitting between them. As DNA, the CDR3 is TGTGCCAGCAGTTACCTGGACACCTACGAGCAGTACTTC. Translation gives CASSYLDTYEQYF.

Judged by abundance, this clone is medium-sized. The chain has TRBV6-5 and TRBJ1-4; weak D call: TRBD1 (6 bases). The germline V gene encodes CDR1 MNHEY and CDR2 SVGAGI. Trimming removed 7 bases at V and 7 bases at J, with 16 bases between. The CDR3 length is 14 residues. CDR3 residues: CASKSGAGSEKLFF. DNA of the CDR3: TGTGCCAGCAAGTCAGGGGCGGGTAGTGAAAAACTGTTTTTT.

The chain links TRBV5-6 to TRBJ2-2; D remains unclear. In germline, CDR1 is SGHDT, CDR2 YYEEEE. V gave up 5 bases and J gave up 6 bases, with 17 bases separating them. The CDR3 contains 15 residues. DNA for the CDR3: TGTGCCAGCAGTCAGGCCCATGCTGTCGCCGGGGAGCTGTTTTTT. Encoded protein: CASSQAHAVAGELFF.